This T cell receptor beta chain stems from a study of blood T cell repertoires in COVID-19. Per the original methods: Researchers report that nucleated cell counts were estimated from reference gene primer amplification. This table comes from immunoSEQ multiplex PCR, and its TCRdb copy is limited to in-frame clones, with some not included. V and J calls and clone size are copied from that table; D and trimming were computed from the DNA. Seen here are about 300,000 clones, just over 85% observed once, and the top ten hold about 4%. Participants were aged about 18 to 89 years from some 24 US areas. Cohort 3 recovered donors had two negative PCRs, clearance, or symptom resolution. Per the germline V gene, CDR1 is MDHEN and CDR2 is SYDVKM. This CDR3 region has 14 residues. Trimming cost V 1 base and J 2 bases; bases outside gene matches: 1.

The specimen sequenced was PBMCs or T cells enriched from blood (not recorded which). This TCR derives from a man younger than 40 who had recovered from COVID-19. The chain combines TRBV28 with TRBJ2-7, with 8 bases that match TRBD1. The chain's CDR3 is CASSLLDRAYEQYF. CDR3 bases: TGTGCCAGCAGTTTATTGGACAGGGCCTACGAGCAGTACTTC.